A selection of T cell receptor beta chains follows, all from one sample in a study of blood T cell repertoires in COVID-19. Profiling relied on immunoSEQ multiplex PCR, and the TCRdb table lists in-frame clones only, not all of them. The table records 150,000 or so clones, 75% to 90% of them present only once. The specimen was peripheral blood. The receptors shown here come from a woman aged 35 to 49 with acute or convalescent COVID-19. Both conserved end residues are part of each CDR3. The D gene is left open where the match is weak. Part of the rows lack a size; the others show once, few, many or a class for expanded clones.

clone size,CDR3 length,D gene,J gene,V gene,CDR3 protein,CDR3 DNA
NA,14,NA,TRBJ1-2,TRBV27,CASSPYRVNYGYTF,TGTGCCAGCAGTCCGTACAGGGTTAACTATGGCTACACCTTC
NA,17,TRBD1,TRBJ2-1,TRBV15,CATSVTAGTGISNEQFF,TGTGCCACCAGCGTCACCGCCGGGACAGGGATCTCCAATGAGCAGTTCTTC
NA,14,NA,TRBJ2-3,TRBV7-9,CASSLVLSTDTQYF,TGTGCCAGCAGCTTGGTCCTAAGCACAGATACGCAGTATTTT
NA,14,NA,TRBJ2-1,TRBV6-1,CASSEASSHNEQFF,TGTGCCAGCAGTGAAGCTAGCTCCCATAATGAGCAGTTCTTC
NA,16,NA,TRBJ1-3,TRBV6-6,CASSYVQGLERNTIYF,TGTGCCAGCAGTTACGTCCAGGGCTTGGAAAGAAACACCATATATTTT
NA,18,NA,TRBJ2-6,TRBV3-1/TRBV3-2,CASSQVGGSASGANVLTF,TGTGCCAGCAGCCAAGTGGGGGGTTCCGCCTCTGGGGCCAACGTCCTGACTTTC
NA,12,NA,TRBJ1-1,TRBV5-1,CASSQGSAEAFF,TGCGCCAGCAGTCAGGGGTCCGCTGAAGCTTTCTTT
NA,19,TRBD2,TRBJ2-3,TRBV23-1,CASSQGTSGPKLPFDTQYF,TGCGCCAGCAGTCAAGGGACTAGCGGACCGAAACTACCTTTTGATACGCAGTATTTT
NA,16,TRBD1,TRBJ2-2,TRBV7-6,CASSFLGQGRIGELFF,TGTGCCAGCAGTTTCCTGGGACAGGGGAGAATCGGGGAGCTGTTTTTT
once,18,TRBD2,TRBJ2-1,TRBV12-5,CASGFLAGGPHTRNEQFF,TGTGCTAGTGGTTTTCTAGCGGGAGGCCCCCACACCCGCAATGAGCAGTTCTTC
NA,14,NA,TRBJ1-1,TRBV5-1,CASSSAGRFTEAFF,TGCGCCAGCAGCTCGGCCGGGAGGTTCACTGAAGCTTTCTTT
NA,15,TRBD1,TRBJ1-5,TRBV7-9,CASSSDRDYNQPQHF,TGTGCCAGCAGCTCGGACAGGGATTACAATCAGCCCCAGCATTTT
NA,14,NA,TRBJ1-2,TRBV30,CAWSVDSLLYGYTF,TGTGCCTGGAGTGTAGACAGTCTTCTCTATGGCTACACCTTC
NA,17,TRBD2,TRBJ2-7,TRBV5-6,CASSLARLAADSYEQYF,TGTGCCAGCAGCTTGGCGCGACTAGCGGCAGATTCCTACGAGCAGTACTTC
NA,15,NA,TRBJ2-1,TRBV15,CATSRDILSHNEQFF,TGTGCCACCAGCAGAGATATATTAAGCCACAATGAGCAGTTCTTC
NA,12,NA,TRBJ1-2,TRBV4-2,CASSQDSYGYTF,TGTGCCAGCAGCCAAGACAGCTATGGCTACACCTTC
NA,14,NA,TRBJ2-1,TRBV29-1,CSVDQRGLNDEQFF,TGCAGCGTTGATCAGCGCGGGCTTAACGATGAGCAGTTCTTC
NA,15,NA,TRBJ2-4,TRBV30,CAWSVRGLVGNIQYF,TGTGCCTGGAGTGTACGAGGCCTCGTTGGGAACATTCAGTACTTC
NA,14,TRBD2,TRBJ2-2,TRBV19,CASISGLVSGELFF,TGTGCCAGTATATCGGGACTAGTTAGCGGGGAGCTGTTTTTT